One sample yielded the 7 T cell receptor beta chains listed below, sequenced in a study of shared clonotypes between healthy human individuals. Naive CD8 cells comprised CD45RO-negative, CCR7-positively selected cells, excluding terminally differentiated effector memory CD45RA+ cells. Only in-frame clones appear in the TCRdb table, and some are missing; sequencing was by immunoSEQ multiplex PCR. The sample has about 2.1 million clones, around 95% seen once. The sequenced material came from naive CD8+ T cells from PBMCs. These receptors came from a man aged 18 to 35 in good health. Some clones in this sample may be carry-over from other donors' samples.

The rearrangement links TRBV7-9 to TRBJ1-1; the match to TRBD1 covers 8 bases. V shed 1 base and J 6 bases; nucleotides not matched to a gene: 10. Germline V lookup: CDR1 SEHNR, CDR2 FQNEAQ (reference sequence). CDR3 length: 16 residues. CDR3 amino acids: CASSLGPQGAEPEAFF. The DNA for the CDR3 is TGTGCCAGCAGCTTAGGCCCTCAGGGGGCGGAACCTGAAGCTTTCTTT.

This clone showed up just a few times. The chain carries TRBV27 and TRBJ1-5; D remains unclear. In germline, CDR1 is MNHEY, CDR2 SMNVEV (reference sequence). The CDR3 sequence is 14 residues long. Deletions cut 0 bases from V and 7 bases from J, with 10 bases between. CDR3 amino acids: CASSLSKGYQPQHF. In DNA form, the CDR3 reads TGTGCCAGCAGTTTATCGAAGGGTTACCAGCCCCAGCATTTT.

The chain links TRBV27 to TRBJ2-3; D is possibly TRBD2 (6 bases). The CDR3 has 13 residues. Germline loops: CDR1 MNHEY, CDR2 SMNVEV (reference sequence). V was trimmed by 10 bases and J by 4 bases, leaving 15 bases between them. Here the CDR3 DNA reads TGTGCCATCGCTATATGGGAGGCAGATACGCAGTATTTT. It translates to CAIAIWEADTQYF.

This chain uses TRBV4-1 with TRBJ1-5; D is unresolved. CDR1 and CDR2 (germline): MGHRA, YSYEKL. This CDR3 is built from 16 residues. Trimming removed 0 bases at V and 2 bases at J, with 11 bases between. CDR3 region: CASSQDREPGNQPQHF. The CDR3 region has the DNA TGCGCCAGCAGCCAAGATAGAGAACCCGGCAATCAGCCCCAGCATTTT.

The chain is built from TRBV5-3 and TRBJ1-4; D unclear. TRBV5-3 belongs to the ORF category, with a function that is uncertain. This CDR3 contains 14 residues. With 10 bases removed from V and 0 bases from J, the gap between germline ends came to 13 bases. The CDR3 protein is CARSRTSTNEKLFF. The CDR3 nucleotides are TGTGCCCGATCCCGGACTTCAACTAATGAAAAACTGTTTTTT.

The V and J genes are TRBV29-1 and TRBJ1-2; possibly TRBD1 for D (6 bases). The CDR3 is 13 amino acids. V was clipped by 7 bases and J by 7 bases, with 19 bases between them. The germline V gene has CDR1 SQVTM and CDR2 ANQGSEA. Here the CDR3 reads CSGRTAAEGGYTF. The CDR3 DNA reads as TGCAGCGGAAGGACAGCCGCGGAGGGTGGCTACACCTTC.

In the case of this clone: This CDR3 is also generated by other DNA sequences in the sample. The rearrangement joins TRBV19 to TRBJ2-7; TRBD1 matches 8 bases. In germline, CDR1 is LNHDA, CDR2 SQIVND (reference sequence). The CDR3 totals 15 residues. V shed 5 bases, J shed 2 bases, and the junction held 8 bases outside the gene matches. The CDR3 nucleotides read TGTGCCAGTAGTCCAGGACAGGGATCTACCTACGAGCAGTACTTC. Translation gives CASSPGQGSTYEQYF.